This T cell receptor beta chain is drawn from a study of T cells in Graves' hyperthyroidism and ophthalmopathy. Study at large: Peripheral blood was acquired at first diagnosis, ahead of any therapy whatsoever. Study-wide points: From stable hyperthyroidism, ophthalmopathy was set apart by a 13 V-J model. Most clonotypes that expanded in the thyroid above 0.001 also showed up in blood.

V lost 6 bases and J 8 bases, leaving 13 bases between the germline ends. Germline CDR1 is KGHSH and CDR2 is LQKENI. This CDR3 spans 13 amino acids. There were TCR beta CDR3 regions amplified from RNA transcripts. An initial round of RT-PCR targeting the TCR CDR3 relied on the HTBI primer set. MiXCR was run by TCRdb on the multiplex PCR reads, yielding one entry per CDR3 protein. The sample records roughly 350,000 distinct CDR3 sequences, about 15% being singletons. This clonotype was seen repeatedly, ten times or more. The target antigen is unknown. Clinical symptoms, serum thyroxine, TRAb, thyroid ultrasound and orbital computed tomography informed diagnoses.

V usage is TRBV18 and J usage is TRBJ1-4; no firm D call. The sequence came from a woman younger than 45 with Graves' ophthalmopathy. Sequenced sample: blood. The CDR3 loop is CASSETLQEKLFF. In DNA form, the CDR3 reads TGTGCCAGCTCCGAGACACTTCAGGAAAAACTGTTTTTT.